The rows below give T cell receptor beta chains drawn from one sample of a study of shared clonotypes between healthy human individuals. TCRdb keeps only in-frame clones here, not all; method: immunoSEQ multiplex PCR. The table has 97,000 or so clones, roughly 45% seen once. What was sequenced was PBMCs. The source is a woman between 40 and 50 years old in good health. Some clones in this sample may be carry-over from other donors' samples. The CDR3 runs from the conserved cysteine through the conserved F or W. D genes are given only for firm matches. Rows give clone size only sometimes, using once, few, many, or a class for an expanded clone.

clone_size: many
v_call: TRBV29-1
j_call: TRBJ1-2
d_call: TRBD1
cdr3_nt: TGCAGCGTCTCCGGGGACAGAGAAAACTATGGCTACACCTTC
cdr3_aa: CSVSGDRENYGYTF

clone_size: NA
v_call: TRBV29-1
j_call: TRBJ2-7
d_call: TRBD2
cdr3_nt: TGCAGCGTTGAAGTGAGCGGGAGCTCCTACGAGCAGTACTTC
cdr3_aa: CSVEVSGSSYEQYF

clone_size: many
v_call: TRBV19
j_call: TRBJ2-7
d_call: NA
cdr3_nt: TGTGCCAGTAGTATAGGACCGGGACGCTTAGACGAGCAGTACTTC
cdr3_aa: CASSIGPGRLDEQYF

clone_size: many
v_call: TRBV29-1
j_call: TRBJ2-7
d_call: TRBD1
cdr3_nt: TGCAGCGCGACGGGACAGGGAGGGCACGAGCAGTACTTC
cdr3_aa: CSATGQGGHEQYF

clone_size: many
v_call: TRBV10-2
j_call: TRBJ2-5
d_call: NA
cdr3_nt: TGCGCTGGCGGAGGAAGCAAAGAGACCCAGTACTTC
cdr3_aa: CAGGGSKETQYF

clone_size: NA
v_call: TRBV18
j_call: TRBJ2-7
d_call: NA
cdr3_nt: TGTGCCAGCTCACCAGGTACAGGACCCTACGAGCAGTACTTC
cdr3_aa: CASSPGTGPYEQYF

clone_size: few
v_call: TRBV7-8
j_call: TRBJ2-7
d_call: NA
cdr3_nt: TGTGCCAGCAGCTTAGGTGATGGCTACGAGCAGTACTTC
cdr3_aa: CASSLGDGYEQYF

clone_size: many
v_call: TRBV6-4
j_call: TRBJ2-2
d_call: TRBD1
cdr3_nt: TGTGCCAGCAGCATAACGGGACAGGGGTCCGGGGAGCTGTTTTTT
cdr3_aa: CASSITGQGSGELFF

clone_size: many
v_call: TRBV7-9
j_call: TRBJ1-3
d_call: NA
cdr3_nt: TGTGCCAGCAGCCCACTAGGATCAAACACCATATATTTT
cdr3_aa: CASSPLGSNTIYF

clone_size: few
v_call: TRBV30
j_call: TRBJ2-1
d_call: NA
cdr3_nt: TGTGCCTGGGCAGAGGACTCCTACAATGAGCAGTTCTTC
cdr3_aa: CAWAEDSYNEQFF

clone_size: NA
v_call: TRBV7-3
j_call: TRBJ2-5
d_call: NA
cdr3_nt: TGTGCCAGCAGCCCGACCGAAAATCCCTCAGAGACCCAGTACTTC
cdr3_aa: CASSPTENPSETQYF

clone_size: NA
v_call: TRBV7-3
j_call: TRBJ2-6
d_call: NA
cdr3_nt: TGTGCCAGCAGCTTAACGGGGACGGCTGGCTCTGGGGCCAACGTCCTGACTTTC
cdr3_aa: CASSLTGTAGSGANVLTF

clone_size: NA
v_call: TRBV7-2
j_call: TRBJ2-7
d_call: TRBD2
cdr3_nt: TGTGCCAGCAGCCTGGCCGCGGTAGCGGGAGCCGAGCAGTACTTC
cdr3_aa: CASSLAAVAGAEQYF

clone_size: NA
v_call: TRBV2
j_call: TRBJ1-6
d_call: TRBD1
cdr3_nt: TGTGCCAGCACCCTACAGGGTCAGGGGGCCCTCCACTTT
cdr3_aa: CASTLQGQGALHF

clone_size: NA
v_call: TRBV19
j_call: TRBJ2-3
d_call: NA
cdr3_nt: TGTGCCAGTAGTATATCCGTCAGCACAGATACGCAGTATTTT
cdr3_aa: CASSISVSTDTQYF

clone_size: NA
v_call: TRBV28
j_call: TRBJ1-3
d_call: NA
cdr3_nt: TGTGCCAGCAGGAGTCCTGGAAACACCATATATTTT
cdr3_aa: CASRSPGNTIYF

clone_size: many
v_call: TRBV11-2
j_call: TRBJ2-7
d_call: NA
cdr3_nt: TGTGCCAGCAGCACCAGCCGGGGGCGGAAAAGCTCCTACGAGCAGTACTTC
cdr3_aa: CASSTSRGRKSSYEQYF

clone_size: NA
v_call: TRBV7-9
j_call: TRBJ1-2
d_call: NA
cdr3_nt: TGTGCCAGCAGCCCCAGGGGCCTAGGAGGGGGCTACACCTTC
cdr3_aa: CASSPRGLGGGYTF

clone_size: few
v_call: TRBV29-1
j_call: TRBJ2-7
d_call: NA
cdr3_nt: TGCAGCGTTGAAAGGGTAGGGGCCGCCTCCTACGAGCAGTACTTC
cdr3_aa: CSVERVGAASYEQYF

clone_size: once
v_call: TRBV28
j_call: TRBJ2-7
d_call: NA
cdr3_nt: TGTGCCAGCAGAGAATCAAGCGGGACATACGAGCAGTACTTC
cdr3_aa: CASRESSGTYEQYF

clone_size: many
v_call: TRBV6-4
j_call: TRBJ2-6
d_call: NA
cdr3_nt: TGTGCCAGCAGTGGGGCGGCAGGGGGAGGCTCTGGGGCCAACGTCCTGACTTTC
cdr3_aa: CASSGAAGGGSGANVLTF

clone_size: NA
v_call: TRBV28
j_call: TRBJ2-3
d_call: TRBD2
cdr3_nt: TGTGCCAGCGGGATCGGCGGGAGCGCAGATACGCAGTATTTT
cdr3_aa: CASGIGGSADTQYF

clone_size: NA
v_call: TRBV4-3
j_call: TRBJ2-4
d_call: NA
cdr3_nt: TGCGCCAGCAGCCAAGGGTACGGGGGTGGCTACATTCAGTACTTC
cdr3_aa: CASSQGYGGGYIQYF

clone_size: NA
v_call: TRBV5-1
j_call: TRBJ2-1
d_call: NA
cdr3_nt: TGCGCCAGCAGCTTGACAGACAATGAGCAGTTCTTC
cdr3_aa: CASSLTDNEQFF

clone_size: many
v_call: TRBV4-2
j_call: TRBJ2-7
d_call: TRBD1
cdr3_nt: TGTGCCAGCAGCTTAGCGGTGAGAACAGGGGGACTGGGGTCCTACGAGCAGTACTTC
cdr3_aa: CASSLAVRTGGLGSYEQYF

clone_size: NA
v_call: TRBV6-6
j_call: TRBJ2-2
d_call: NA
cdr3_nt: TGTGCCAGCAGTTACTCCAGAAACACCGGGGAGCTGTTTTTT
cdr3_aa: CASSYSRNTGELFF

clone_size: NA
v_call: TRBV6-1
j_call: TRBJ2-7
d_call: TRBD2
cdr3_nt: TGTGCCATCAGTGAGACTAGCGGGAGGTACGAGCAGTACTTC
cdr3_aa: CAISETSGRYEQYF

clone_size: NA
v_call: TRBV30
j_call: TRBJ2-1
d_call: NA
cdr3_nt: TGTGCCTGGGATAGCCCCAATGAGCAGCTCTTC
cdr3_aa: CAWDSPNEQLF

clone_size: NA
v_call: TRBV10-3
j_call: TRBJ2-7
d_call: TRBD1
cdr3_nt: TGTGCCATTATGACAGGGGTAAATGGCGAGCAGTACTTC
cdr3_aa: CAIMTGVNGEQYF

clone_size: NA
v_call: TRBV29-1
j_call: TRBJ1-2
d_call: TRBD1
cdr3_nt: TGCAGCGTGTCAGGGGGTCCTATGGGCTACACCTTC
cdr3_aa: CSVSGGPMGYTF

clone_size: NA
v_call: TRBV29-1
j_call: TRBJ1-2
d_call: TRBD1
cdr3_nt: TGCAGCGTTGAGGGGACAGCTCAGGGCCCTGGCTACACCTTC
cdr3_aa: CSVEGTAQGPGYTF

clone_size: NA
v_call: TRBV27
j_call: TRBJ2-1
d_call: NA
cdr3_nt: TGTGCCAGCAGTTTATCGAGGCTAGCGCCTAACAATGAGCAGTTCTTC
cdr3_aa: CASSLSRLAPNNEQFF

clone_size: NA
v_call: TRBV27
j_call: TRBJ2-5
d_call: TRBD2
cdr3_nt: TGTGCCAGCAGTCCCACTAGCGGGAGGGGAGAGACCCAGTACTTC
cdr3_aa: CASSPTSGRGETQYF

clone_size: few
v_call: TRBV7-3
j_call: TRBJ2-5
d_call: NA
cdr3_nt: TGTGCCAGCAGTTTGAGGGCCCAAGAGACCCAGTACTTC
cdr3_aa: CASSLRAQETQYF

clone_size: medium-sized
v_call: TRBV20-1
j_call: TRBJ1-2
d_call: NA
cdr3_nt: TGCAGTGCAGCAGATTATGGCTACACCTTC
cdr3_aa: CSAADYGYTF

clone_size: many
v_call: TRBV28
j_call: TRBJ2-3
d_call: TRBD1
cdr3_nt: TGTGCCAGCAGTAGACCCCCCGGGACAGGCAGGCAGTCGCAGTATTTT
cdr3_aa: CASSRPPGTGRQSQYF

clone_size: NA
v_call: TRBV29-1
j_call: TRBJ1-1
d_call: NA
cdr3_nt: TGCAGCGTGCTTAGGGCCTGGGGCACTGAAGCTTTCTTT
cdr3_aa: CSVLRAWGTEAFF

clone_size: NA
v_call: TRBV18
j_call: TRBJ2-3
d_call: TRBD2
cdr3_nt: TGTGCCAGCTCACCAGCCGCGGGGGGGCGCGGTGATACGCAGTATTTT
cdr3_aa: CASSPAAGGRGDTQYF

clone_size: NA
v_call: TRBV2
j_call: TRBJ2-1
d_call: NA
cdr3_nt: TGTGCCAACAGTCGGGACACCAATGAGCAGTTCTTC
cdr3_aa: CANSRDTNEQFF

clone_size: NA
v_call: TRBV15
j_call: TRBJ1-2
d_call: NA
cdr3_nt: TGTGCCACCAGCAGAAGCCGGGCCCTGGGGAGGGCTGGCTACACCTTC
cdr3_aa: CATSRSRALGRAGYTF

clone_size: NA
v_call: TRBV7-9
j_call: TRBJ1-1
d_call: NA
cdr3_nt: TGTGCCAGCAGCTTGAGGGGAACTGAAGCTTTCTTT
cdr3_aa: CASSLRGTEAFF

clone_size: many
v_call: TRBV5-1
j_call: TRBJ2-3
d_call: TRBD1
cdr3_nt: TGCGCCAGCAGCCCACTGGGACAGGTCACAGATACGCAGTATTTT
cdr3_aa: CASSPLGQVTDTQYF

clone_size: NA
v_call: TRBV2
j_call: TRBJ2-7
d_call: NA
cdr3_nt: TGTGCCAGCAGTGTGCGAGAAAACTACGAGCAGTACTTC
cdr3_aa: CASSVRENYEQYF

clone_size: many
v_call: TRBV25-1
j_call: TRBJ1-2
d_call: NA
cdr3_nt: TGTGCCAGCAGTGAACTAGGGGTGGAAGGCTACACCTTC
cdr3_aa: CASSELGVEGYTF

clone_size: once
v_call: TRBV9
j_call: TRBJ2-7
d_call: TRBD1
cdr3_nt: TGTGCCAGCAGCGTAGGACAGGGGGCGCGCCGGGAGCAGTACTTC
cdr3_aa: CASSVGQGARREQYF

clone_size: many
v_call: TRBV30
j_call: TRBJ2-1
d_call: TRBD2
cdr3_nt: TGTGCCTGGAGTGTACTCGCTAGCGGGAGGTCGGTGTTCTTC
cdr3_aa: CAWSVLASGRSVFF